A single sample is the source of the 12 T cell receptor beta chains below, sequenced in a study of T-cell reconstitution after alpha-beta-depleted transplantation in children. Unique molecular identifiers were incorporated during preparation of the TCRbeta library. TCRdb passed the PCR reads through MiXCR, listing each CDR3 protein once. This sample carries some 300,000 distinct CDR3 sequences, about 9.4% of them seen once, and the ten largest clones take less than 8%. The specimen comprised PBMCs, sampled before TCRalphabeta/CD19-depleted stem cell transplant. The receptors were gathered from a boy in the first two years of life with acute myeloid leukemia, due to receive a stem cell transplant.

This rearrangement joins TRBV19 to TRBJ2-3; 10 bases are a match to TRBD2. There are 15 residues in the CDR3. After removal of 2 bases from V and 4 bases from J, the junction contained 3 bases not matched to a gene. Germline values: CDR1 LNHDA, CDR2 SQIVND (reference sequence). The CDR3 sequence: CASSISSGRADTQYF. CDR3 bases: TGTGCCAGTAGTATAAGCAGCGGGAGGGCAGATACGCAGTATTTT.

This clonotype was detected ten times or more. The chain joins TRBV10-3 to TRBJ2-5, with TRBD2 matching over 8 bases. The V gene end was trimmed by 4 bases and the J gene end by 2 bases; junction bases not matched to a gene: 0. The CDR3 consists of 13 residues. Looked up from germline, CDR1 is ENHRY and CDR2 is SYGVKD. CDR3 bases: TGTGCCATCAGTGGCGGGGGGCAAGAGACCCAGTACTTC. Its translation is CAISGGGQETQYF.

This clonotype has at least ten counts. The V and J genes are TRBV7-2 and TRBJ2-7, with D hard to call. Germline assignment: CDR1 SGHTA and CDR2 FQGNSA. CDR3 length: 14 amino acids. V was pared by 1 base and J by 2 bases, with 9 bases between. The chain's CDR3 is CASSLELLTYEQYF. The CDR3 DNA is TGTGCCAGCAGCTTAGAACTGCTTACCTACGAGCAGTACTTC.

This clonotype appeared many times. This rearrangement joins TRBV20-1 to TRBJ2-5; the D call may be TRBD1 or TRBD2 (5 bases each). Germline loops: CDR1 DFQATT, CDR2 SNEGSKA (reference sequence). CDR3 size: 12 residues. The ends were cut back, 1 base at V and 7 bases at J, with 10 bases in the middle. The CDR3 nucleotides are TGCAGTGCTAGAGCGAAGAGGGGGACCCAGTACTTC. Encoded protein: CSARAKRGTQYF.

This clonotype was observed at least ten times. This chain joins TRBV12-3 or TRBV12-4 and TRBJ2-7; D is possibly TRBD2 (6 bases). The length of the CDR3 is 14 residues. Trimming took 3 bases from V and 3 from J, leaving 12 bases between them. The CDR3 loop reads CASSFGGKNYEQYF. DNA for the CDR3: TGTGCCAGCAGTTTTGGCGGGAAGAACTACGAGCAGTACTTC.

At least ten counts were recorded for this clonotype. The gene calls are TRBV7-2 and TRBJ2-1; D unresolved. This CDR3 is 15 amino acids long. Trimming shortened V by 3 bases and J by 0 bases, and 9 bases separated the two germline ends. The germline CDR1 and CDR2 sequences are SGHTA and FQGNSA. This chain's CDR3 is CASSFSQSSYNEQFF. As DNA, the CDR3 is TGTGCCAGCAGCTTCTCACAGAGCTCCTACAATGAGCAGTTCTTC. Full variable domain (remainder filled in from reference TRBV7-2 and TRBJ2-1): GAGVSQSPSNKVTEKGKDVELRCDPISGHTALYWYRQSLGQGLEFLIYFQGNSAPDKSGLPSDRFSAERTGGSVSTLTIQRTQQEDSAVYLCASSFSQSSYNEQFFGPGTRLTVL.

This clonotype was seen ten or more times. The chain employs TRBV20-1 and TRBJ2-3; 7 nucleotides line up with TRBD2. The length of the CDR3 is 14 residues. Germline V gene sequence: CDR1 DFQATT, CDR2 SNEGSKA (reference sequence). V lost 5 bases and J lost 0; bases outside the gene matches: 5. CDR3 bases: TGCAGTGCTCTCCGGGACTACAGCACAGATACGCAGTATTTT. Protein: CSALRDYSTDTQYF.

The gene calls are TRBV15 and TRBJ2-7; no definite D call. Germline CDR1 and CDR2: LNHNV and YYDKDF (reference sequence). The CDR3 spans 15 residues. Trimming cost V 3 bases and J 6 bases, with 18 bases left between them. CDR3 loop: CATSSPVRAPPEQYF. Written as DNA, the CDR3 is TGTGCCACCAGCAGTCCAGTCCGGGCGCCCCCCGAGCAGTACTTC. The variable domain in full, completed from reference TRBV15 and TRBJ2-7, reads DAMVIQNPRYQVTQFGKPVTLSCSQTLNHNVMYWYQQKSSQAPKLLFHYYDKDFNNEADTPDNFQSRRPNTSFCFLDIRSPGLGDTAMYLCATSSPVRAPPEQYFGPGTRLTVT.

This clonotype has ten or more counts. The J gene is TRBJ2-7, the V gene TRBV28; tentatively, D is TRBD2 (7 bases). The V gene lost 3 bases and the J gene lost 9 bases, with 12 bases spanning the gap. Germline lookup yields CDR1 MDHEN and CDR2 SYDVKM. This CDR3 spans 12 amino acids. This CDR3 reads CASSFWGGGQYF. The CDR3 DNA reads as TGTGCCAGCAGTTTTTGGGGAGGGGGGCAGTACTTC. The full variable domain, in which reference TRBV28 and TRBJ2-7 provide the parts outside the CDR3, is DVKVTQSSRYLVKRTGEKVFLECVQDMDHENMFWYRQDPGLGLRLIYFSYDVKMKEKGDIPEGYSVSREKKERFSLILESASTNQTSMYLCASSFWGGGQYFGPGTRLTVT.

This clonotype showed up just a few times. The CDR3 sequence: CASSEPLDRGGYGYTF. In DNA form, the CDR3 reads TGTGCCAGCAGTGAACCCCTCGACAGGGGTGGCTATGGCTACACCTTC. The rearrangement joins TRBV6-1 to TRBJ1-2; TRBD1 matches at 8 bases. Trimming removed 2 bases from V and 4 bases from J; junction bases left unmatched: 9. This CDR3 is 16 amino acids long. CDR1 is MNHNS, CDR2 SASEGT, per germline.

This clonotype occurred a few times. The gene calls are TRBV6-1 and TRBJ1-5, with D possibly being TRBD1 (5 bases). CDR1 and CDR2 from the germline V gene are MNHNS and SASEGT. This CDR3 has 15 amino acids. The V end was cut by 6 bases, the J end by 2 bases, with 14 bases between. CDR3 protein: CASRPTGRGNQPQHF. CDR3 coding DNA: TGTGCCAGCAGGCCGACGGGGCGAGGCAATCAGCCCCAGCATTTT.

This clonotype occurred many times. The J gene is TRBJ2-2, the V gene TRBV9; no definite D call. This CDR3 has 15 amino acids. The germline gives CDR1 SGDLS, CDR2 YYNGEE. V was clipped by 0 bases and J by 1 base, with 7 bases between them. CDR3 DNA sequence: TGTGCCAGCAGCGTAGAGACGGTGAACACCGGGGAGCTGTTTTTT. Translating it yields CASSVETVNTGELFF. The full variable domain, rest sourced from reference TRBV9 and TRBJ2-2, is DSGVTQTPKHLITATGQRVTLRCSPRSGDLSVYWYQQSLDQGLQFLIQYYNGEERAKGNILERFSAQQFPDLHSELNLSSLELGDSALYFCASSVETVNTGELFFGEGSRLTVL.